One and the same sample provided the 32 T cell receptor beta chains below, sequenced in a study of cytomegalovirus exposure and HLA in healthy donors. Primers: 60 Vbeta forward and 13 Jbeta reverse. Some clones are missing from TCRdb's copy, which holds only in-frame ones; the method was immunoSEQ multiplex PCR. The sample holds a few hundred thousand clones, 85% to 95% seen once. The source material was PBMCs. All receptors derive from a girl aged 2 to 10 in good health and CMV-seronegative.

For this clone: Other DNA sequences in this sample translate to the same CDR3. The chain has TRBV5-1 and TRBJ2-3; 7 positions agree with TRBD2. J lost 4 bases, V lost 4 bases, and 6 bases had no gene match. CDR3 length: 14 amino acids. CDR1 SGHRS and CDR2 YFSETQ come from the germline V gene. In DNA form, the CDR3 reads TGCGCCAGCAGCCCGGGGGGAGGCGCAGATACGCAGTATTTT. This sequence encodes CASSPGGGADTQYF.

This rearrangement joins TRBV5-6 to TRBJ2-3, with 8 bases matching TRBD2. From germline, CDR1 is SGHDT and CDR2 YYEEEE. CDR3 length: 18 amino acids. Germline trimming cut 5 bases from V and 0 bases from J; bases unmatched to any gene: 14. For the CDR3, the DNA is TGTGCCAGCAGAGGACTAGCAGAAGAAAGAGCTAGCACAGATACGCAGTATTTT. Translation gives CASRGLAEERASTDTQYF.

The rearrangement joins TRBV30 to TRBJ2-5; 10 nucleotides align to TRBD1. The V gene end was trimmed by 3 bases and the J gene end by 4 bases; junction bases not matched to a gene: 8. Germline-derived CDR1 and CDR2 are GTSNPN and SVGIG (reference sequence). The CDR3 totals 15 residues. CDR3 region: CAWSEGQGRGETQYF. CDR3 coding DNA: TGTGCCTGGAGCGAGGGACAGGGGCGCGGAGAGACCCAGTACTTC.

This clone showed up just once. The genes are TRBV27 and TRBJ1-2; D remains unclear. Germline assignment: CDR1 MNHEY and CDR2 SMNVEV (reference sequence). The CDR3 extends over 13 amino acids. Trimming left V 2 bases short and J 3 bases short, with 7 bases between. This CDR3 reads CASSLGHHYGYTF. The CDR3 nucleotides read TGTGCCAGCAGTTTAGGCCACCACTATGGCTACACCTTC.

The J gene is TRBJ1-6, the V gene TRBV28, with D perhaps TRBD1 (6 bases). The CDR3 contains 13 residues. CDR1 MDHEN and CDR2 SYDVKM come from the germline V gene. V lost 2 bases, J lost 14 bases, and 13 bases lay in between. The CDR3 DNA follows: TGTGCCAGCAGTTTAGAAAAAGGACAGTCCCTCCACTTT. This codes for CASSLEKGQSLHF.

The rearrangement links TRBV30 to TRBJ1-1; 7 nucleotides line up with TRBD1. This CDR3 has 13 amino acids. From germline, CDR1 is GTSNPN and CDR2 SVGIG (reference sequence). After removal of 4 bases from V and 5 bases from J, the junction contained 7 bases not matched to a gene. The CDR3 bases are TGTGCCTGGACCAAGGGGGCGCGGACTGAAGCTTTCTTT. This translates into CAWTKGARTEAFF. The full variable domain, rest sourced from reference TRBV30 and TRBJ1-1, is SQTIHQWPATLVQPVGSPLSLECTVEGTSNPNLYWYRQAAGRGLQLLFYSVGIGQISSEVPQNLSASRPQDRQFILSSKKLLLSDSGFYLCAWTKGARTEAFFGQGTRLTVV.

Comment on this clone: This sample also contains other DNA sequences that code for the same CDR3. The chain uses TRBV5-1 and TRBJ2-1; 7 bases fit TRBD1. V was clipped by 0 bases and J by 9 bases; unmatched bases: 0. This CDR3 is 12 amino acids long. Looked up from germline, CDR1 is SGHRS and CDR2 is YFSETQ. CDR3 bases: TGCGCCAGCAGCTTGGCAGGGGGTGAGCAGTTCTTC. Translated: CASSLAGGEQFF.

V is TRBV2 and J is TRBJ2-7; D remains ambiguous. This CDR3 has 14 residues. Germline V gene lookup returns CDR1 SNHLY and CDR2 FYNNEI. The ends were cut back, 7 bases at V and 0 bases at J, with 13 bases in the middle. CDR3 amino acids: CASTTLPSSYEQYF. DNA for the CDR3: TGTGCCAGCACCACCTTACCGAGCTCCTACGAGCAGTACTTC.

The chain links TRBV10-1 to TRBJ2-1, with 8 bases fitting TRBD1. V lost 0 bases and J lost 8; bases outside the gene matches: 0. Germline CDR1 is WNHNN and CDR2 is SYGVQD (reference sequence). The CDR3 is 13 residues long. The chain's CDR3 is CASSESTGDEQFF. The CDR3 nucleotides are TGCGCCAGCAGTGAGTCGACAGGGGATGAGCAGTTCTTC.

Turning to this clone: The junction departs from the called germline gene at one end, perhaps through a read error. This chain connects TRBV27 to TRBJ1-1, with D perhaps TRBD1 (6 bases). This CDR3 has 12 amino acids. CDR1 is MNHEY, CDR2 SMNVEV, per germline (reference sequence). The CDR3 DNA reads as TGTGCCAGCCACACAGGGAACGCTGAAGCTTTCTTT. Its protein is CASHTGNAEAFF.

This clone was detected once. This CDR3 is CASSYSSGRRTYEQYF. CDR3 nucleotides: TGTGCCAGCAGTTACTCGAGCGGAAGGAGGACCTACGAGCAGTACTTC. This rearrangement joins TRBV6-6 to TRBJ2-7, with D possibly TRBD2 on 5 matching bases. Deletions cut 0 bases from V and 2 bases from J, with 14 bases between. The germline V gene has CDR1 MNHNY and CDR2 SVGAGI (reference sequence). CDR3 length: 16 residues.

CDR3 sequence reads: CASSYRPSGSFYNEQFF. In DNA form, the CDR3 reads TGTGCCAGCAGCTACCGGCCTAGCGGGAGCTTCTACAATGAGCAGTTCTTC. V usage is TRBV13 and J usage is TRBJ2-1; 10 bases align to TRBD2. This CDR3 spans 17 amino acids. CDR1 and CDR2 from the germline V gene are PRHDT and FYEKMQ (reference sequence). V lost 4 bases, J lost 3 bases, and 9 bases stayed unmatched.

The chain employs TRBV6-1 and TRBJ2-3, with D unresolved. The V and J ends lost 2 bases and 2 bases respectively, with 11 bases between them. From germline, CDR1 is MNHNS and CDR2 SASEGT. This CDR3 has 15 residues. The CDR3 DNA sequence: TGTGCCAGCAGTGAAAAGATCGAGTACACAGATACGCAGTATTTT. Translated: CASSEKIEYTDTQYF.

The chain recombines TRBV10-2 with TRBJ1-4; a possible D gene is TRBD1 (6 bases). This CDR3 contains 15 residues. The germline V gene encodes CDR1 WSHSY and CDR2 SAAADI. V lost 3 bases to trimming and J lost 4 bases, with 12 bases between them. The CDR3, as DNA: TGCGCCAGCAGTGACAGGGGAGTGGGTAATGAAAAACTGTTTTTT. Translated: CASSDRGVGNEKLFF.

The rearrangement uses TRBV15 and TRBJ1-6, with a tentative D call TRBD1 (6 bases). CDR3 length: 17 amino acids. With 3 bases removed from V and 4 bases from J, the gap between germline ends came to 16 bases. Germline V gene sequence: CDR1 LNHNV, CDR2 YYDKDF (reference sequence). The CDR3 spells CATSSRTLQGYNSPLHF. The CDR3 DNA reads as TGTGCCACCAGCAGTCGAACTTTACAGGGATATAATTCACCCCTCCACTTT.

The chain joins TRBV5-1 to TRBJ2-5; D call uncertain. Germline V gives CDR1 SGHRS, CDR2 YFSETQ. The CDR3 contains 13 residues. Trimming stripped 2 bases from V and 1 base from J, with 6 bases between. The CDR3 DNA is TGCGCCAGCAGCTTCTCCTTCCAAGAGACCCAGTACTTC. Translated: CASSFSFQETQYF.

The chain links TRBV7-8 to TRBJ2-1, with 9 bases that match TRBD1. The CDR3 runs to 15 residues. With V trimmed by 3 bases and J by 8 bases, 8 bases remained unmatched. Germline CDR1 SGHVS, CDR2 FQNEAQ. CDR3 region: CASSFRGQGNHEQFF. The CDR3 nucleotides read TGTGCCAGCAGCTTTAGGGGACAGGGAAACCATGAGCAGTTCTTC.

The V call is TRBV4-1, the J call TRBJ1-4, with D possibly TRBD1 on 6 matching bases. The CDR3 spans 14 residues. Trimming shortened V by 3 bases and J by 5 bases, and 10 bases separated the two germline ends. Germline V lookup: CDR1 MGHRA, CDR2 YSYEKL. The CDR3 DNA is TGCGCCAGCAGCCAGGGACACCTCAATGAAAAACTGTTTTTT. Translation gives CASSQGHLNEKLFF.

This chain's CDR3 is CASSLDPGGGYPKYGYEQYF. The CDR3 DNA reads as TGCGCCAGCAGCTTGGACCCCGGGGGGGGCTACCCTAAGTACGGCTACGAGCAGTACTTC. The V gene is TRBV5-1, the J gene TRBJ2-7, with 8 bases aligning to TRBD2. Germline V gene lookup returns CDR1 SGHRS and CDR2 YFSETQ. The CDR3 is made up of 20 amino acids. Trimming at V came to 0 bases and at J to 3 bases, leaving 20 bases not matched to a gene.

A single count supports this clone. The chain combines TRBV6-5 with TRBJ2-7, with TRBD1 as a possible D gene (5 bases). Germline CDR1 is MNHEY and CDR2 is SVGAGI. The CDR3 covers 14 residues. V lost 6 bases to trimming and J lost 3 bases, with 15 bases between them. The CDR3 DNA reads TGTGCCAGCAGGCCAGGGAAGGGGAACTACGAGCAGTACTTC. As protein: CASRPGKGNYEQYF.

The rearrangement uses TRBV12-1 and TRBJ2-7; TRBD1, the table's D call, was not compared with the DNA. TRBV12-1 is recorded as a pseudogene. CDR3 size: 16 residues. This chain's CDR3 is CASSFVRGRNSYEQYF. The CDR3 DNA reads TGTGCCAGCAGCTTTGTCAGGGGTCGTAACTCCTACGAGCAGTACTTC.

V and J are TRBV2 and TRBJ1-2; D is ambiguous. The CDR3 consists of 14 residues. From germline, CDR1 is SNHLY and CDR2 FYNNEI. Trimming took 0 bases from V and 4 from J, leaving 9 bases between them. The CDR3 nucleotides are TGTGCCAGCAGTGAAGCCGGGAACCCCTATGGCTACACCTTC. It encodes CASSEAGNPYGYTF.

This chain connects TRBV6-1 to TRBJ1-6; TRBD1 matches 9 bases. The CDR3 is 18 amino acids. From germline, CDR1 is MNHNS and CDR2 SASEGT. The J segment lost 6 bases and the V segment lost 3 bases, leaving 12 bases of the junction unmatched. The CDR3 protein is CASSDIAGTGLRNSPLHF. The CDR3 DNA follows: TGTGCCAGCAGTGATATAGCCGGGACAGGGCTCCGTAATTCACCCCTCCACTTT.

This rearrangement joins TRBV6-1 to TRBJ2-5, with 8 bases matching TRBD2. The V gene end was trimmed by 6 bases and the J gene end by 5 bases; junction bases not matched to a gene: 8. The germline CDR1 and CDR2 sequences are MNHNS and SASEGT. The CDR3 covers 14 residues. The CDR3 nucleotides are TGTGCCAGCAGCACCGGGGGGGCCCCTGAGACCCAGTACTTC. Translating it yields CASSTGGAPETQYF.

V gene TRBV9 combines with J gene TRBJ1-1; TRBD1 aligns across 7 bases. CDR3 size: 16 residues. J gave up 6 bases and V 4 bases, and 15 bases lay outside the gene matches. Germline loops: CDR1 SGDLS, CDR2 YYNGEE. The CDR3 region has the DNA TGTGCCAGCAGCTTAAACCGGGACAGTGCTTTCCCTGAAGCTTTCTTT. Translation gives CASSLNRDSAFPEAFF.

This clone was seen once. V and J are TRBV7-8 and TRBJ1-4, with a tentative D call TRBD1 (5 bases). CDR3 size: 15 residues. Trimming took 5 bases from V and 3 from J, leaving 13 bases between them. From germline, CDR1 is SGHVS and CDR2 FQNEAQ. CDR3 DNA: TGTGCCAGCAGCCCCGTGGGGGGACCTAATGAAAAACTGTTTTTT. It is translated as CASSPVGGPNEKLFF.

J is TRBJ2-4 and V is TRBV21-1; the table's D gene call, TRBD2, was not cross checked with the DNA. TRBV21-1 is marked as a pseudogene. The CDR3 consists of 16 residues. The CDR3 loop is CASNKGGGLAKNIQYF. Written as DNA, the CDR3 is TGTGCCAGCAACAAAGGGGGGGGACTAGCCAAAAACATTCAGTACTTC.

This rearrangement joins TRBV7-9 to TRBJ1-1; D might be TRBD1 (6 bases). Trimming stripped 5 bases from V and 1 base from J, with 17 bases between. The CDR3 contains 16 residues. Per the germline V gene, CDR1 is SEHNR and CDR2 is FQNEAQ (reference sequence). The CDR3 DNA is TGTGCCAGCAGCCTCCGGGGGGGGGCAAGGAACACTGAAGCTTTCTTT. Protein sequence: CASSLRGGARNTEAFF.

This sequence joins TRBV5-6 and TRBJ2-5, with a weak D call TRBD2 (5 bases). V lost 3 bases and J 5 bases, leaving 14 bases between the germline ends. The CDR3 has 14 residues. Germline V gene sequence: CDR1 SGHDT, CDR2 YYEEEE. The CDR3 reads CASSSHGVDETQYF. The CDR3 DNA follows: TGTGCCAGCAGCTCTCACGGGGTGGACGAGACCCAGTACTTC.

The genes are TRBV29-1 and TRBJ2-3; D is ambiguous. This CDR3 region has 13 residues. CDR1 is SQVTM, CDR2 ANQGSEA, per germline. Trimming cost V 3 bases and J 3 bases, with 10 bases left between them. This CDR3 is CSVDVAGTDTQYF. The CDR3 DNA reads TGCAGCGTTGATGTGGCCGGGACAGATACGCAGTATTTT.

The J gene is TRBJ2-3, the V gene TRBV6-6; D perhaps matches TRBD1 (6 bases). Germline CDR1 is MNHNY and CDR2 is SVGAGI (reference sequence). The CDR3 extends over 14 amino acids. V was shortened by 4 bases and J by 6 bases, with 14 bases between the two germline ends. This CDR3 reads CASSSYSTGDTQYF. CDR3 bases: TGTGCCAGCAGTTCCTACTCCACAGGGGATACGCAGTATTTT.

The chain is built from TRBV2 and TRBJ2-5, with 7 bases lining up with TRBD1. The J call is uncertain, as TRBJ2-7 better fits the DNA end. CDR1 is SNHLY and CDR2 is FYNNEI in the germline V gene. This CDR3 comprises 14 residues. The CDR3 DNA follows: TGTGCCAGCAGTGACCCCGGGACAGTGTACGAGCAGTACTTC. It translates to CASSDPGTVYEQYF.